This T cell receptor beta chain appears in the sequencing data of a study of cytomegalovirus exposure and HLA in healthy donors. The primer mix had 60 Vbeta and 13 Jbeta primers. Produced via immunoSEQ multiplex PCR; TCRdb's table is partial and in-frame only. The table lists fewer than 45,000 clones, with under 2% in the top ten. There are 14 residues in the CDR3. V lost 6 bases, J lost 7 bases, and 9 bases stayed unmatched. Germline V gene sequence: CDR1 MDHEN, CDR2 SYDVKM. V and J are TRBV28 and TRBJ1-2; the match to TRBD1 covers 9 bases. This clonotype originated in a woman between 25 and 40 years old in good health and CMV-seronegative. Source material: PBMCs. The CDR3 sequence is CASRAGTGTGGYTF. The CDR3 coding sequence is TGTGCCAGCAGGGCCGGGACAGGGACAGGTGGCTACACCTTC.